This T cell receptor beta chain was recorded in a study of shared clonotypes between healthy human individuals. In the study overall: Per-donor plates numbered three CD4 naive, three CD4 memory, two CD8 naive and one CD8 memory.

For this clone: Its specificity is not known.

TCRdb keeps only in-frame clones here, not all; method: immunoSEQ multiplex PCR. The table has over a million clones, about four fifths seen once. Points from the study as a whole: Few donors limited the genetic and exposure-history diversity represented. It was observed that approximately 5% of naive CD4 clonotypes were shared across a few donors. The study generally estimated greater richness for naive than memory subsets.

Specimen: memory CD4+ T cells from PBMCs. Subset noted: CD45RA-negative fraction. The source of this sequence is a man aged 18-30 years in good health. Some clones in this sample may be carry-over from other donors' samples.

CDR3 DNA sequence: TGTGCCAGCAGCCAAGAATCCCAGGGGGCCGGAGAGACCCAGTACTTC. As protein: CASSQESQGAGETQYF. J is TRBJ2-5 and V is TRBV5-4, with 8 bases fitting TRBD1. The CDR3 is made up of 16 amino acids. Trimming at V came to 4 bases and at J to 4 bases, leaving 12 bases not matched to a gene. CDR1 SGHNT and CDR2 YYREEE come from the germline V gene (reference sequence).